One sample yielded the 17 T cell receptor beta chains listed below, sequenced in a study of blood T cells in healthy people across ages. Using a J-beta primer mix together with a sample-barcoded 5' primer, a second PCR was run for 7 to 11 cycles. MiXCR was run by TCRdb on the 5' RACE reads, yielding one entry per CDR3 protein. The sample carries about 2 million distinct CDR3 sequences, 49% recorded once. The sequencing sample was made of blood. These receptors all stem from a woman aged 40 to 50 in good health.

The chain uses TRBV20-1 and TRBJ2-3; D not certain. Germline lookup yields CDR1 DFQATT and CDR2 SNEGSKA (reference sequence). V dropped 0 bases and J dropped 0 bases, with 10 bases sitting between them. The CDR3 contains 15 residues. This CDR3 is CSAREGEKSTDTQYF. CDR3 coding DNA: TGCAGTGCTAGAGAAGGTGAGAAGAGCACAGATACGCAGTATTTT.

The chain employs TRBV5-1 and TRBJ2-7, with D possibly called TRBD1 or TRBD2 (5 bases each). This CDR3 is 15 amino acids long. Germline V CDR1 and CDR2: SGHRS, YFSETQ. V lost 2 bases and J 3 bases, leaving 15 bases between the germline ends. Written as DNA, the CDR3 is TGCGCCAGCAGCTTAGGCTCCCGGGGCCACTACGAGCAGTACTTC. Its protein is CASSLGSRGHYEQYF.

V usage is TRBV3-1 and J usage is TRBJ1-4; D is ambiguous. CDR3 length: 12 residues. Germline CDR1 LGHDT, CDR2 YNNKEL (reference sequence). Trimming removed 1 base from V and 11 bases from J, with 8 bases in between. Written as DNA, the CDR3 is TGTGCCAGCAGCCAAGTTAGGACCAAACTGTTTTTT. It codes for CASSQVRTKLFF.

This clonotype was seen many times. The gene calls are TRBV20-1 and TRBJ2-7; D is perhaps TRBD1 or TRBD2 (5 bases each). Per the germline V gene, CDR1 is DFQATT and CDR2 is SNEGSKA (reference sequence). V lost 1 base and J lost 1, with 17 bases in between. There are 16 residues in the CDR3. The CDR3 DNA reads TGCAGTGCTAGAGGGAAACCGGGACGGACGTCCTACGAGCAGTACTTC. This translates into CSARGKPGRTSYEQYF.

This clonotype has only a few counts. The gene calls are TRBV7-8 and TRBJ2-1; a possible D gene is TRBD1 (6 bases). CDR3 length: 14 residues. Trimming cost V 5 bases and J 7 bases, with 15 bases left between them. Germline CDR1 SGHVS, CDR2 FQNEAQ. CDR3 sequence (DNA): TGTGCCAGCAGCCCAACACAGGGTGGGAATGAGCAGTTCTTC. It is translated as CASSPTQGGNEQFF.

This clonotype was picked up a small number of times. The V and J genes are TRBV11-1 and TRBJ2-7, with D possibly TRBD1 on 5 matching bases. This CDR3 has 14 residues. Between the trimmed V and J ends, which lost 2 bases and 4 bases, there was a span of 12 bases. CDR1 is SGHAT and CDR2 is FQDESV in the germline V gene (reference sequence). The DNA for the CDR3 is TGTGCCAGCAGCTTATTAATTGGGGCTTACGAGCAGTACTTC. It yields the protein CASSLLIGAYEQYF.

This clonotype was seen a handful of times. The chain is built from TRBV10-3 and TRBJ2-7, with D possibly being TRBD1 (5 bases). Between the trimmed V and J ends, which lost 3 bases and 3 bases, there was a span of 12 bases. CDR1 and CDR2 from the germline V gene are ENHRY and SYGVKD. The CDR3 has 14 residues. In DNA form, the CDR3 reads TGTGCCATCAGTGAAACCCAAGGGGACTACGAGCAGTACTTC. This encodes CAISETQGDYEQYF.

The chain joins TRBV10-3 to TRBJ2-7; D unclear. V shed 3 bases and J shed 3 bases, with 9 bases lying between them. The CDR3 loop spans 13 amino acids. Germline CDR1 ENHRY, CDR2 SYGVKD. CDR3 bases: TGTGCCATCAGTGACAATCCGGGCTACGAGCAGTACTTC. As protein: CAISDNPGYEQYF.

This clonotype was picked up a small number of times. The chain has TRBV6-6 and TRBJ2-1; D possibly corresponds to TRBD1 (6 bases). V gave up 2 bases and J gave up 8 bases, with 13 bases separating them. This CDR3 comprises 14 residues. Looked up from germline, CDR1 is MNHNY and CDR2 is SVGAGI (reference sequence). The chain's CDR3 is CASSYHREIHEQFF. As DNA, the CDR3 is TGTGCCAGCAGTTACCACAGGGAGATTCATGAGCAGTTCTTC.

The chain joins TRBV10-3 to TRBJ2-1, with 11 bases lining up with TRBD2. Germline assignment: CDR1 ENHRY and CDR2 SYGVKD. This CDR3 region has 15 residues. The V and J ends lost 1 base and 9 bases, in that order; junction bases with no gene match: 5. The CDR3 coding sequence is TGTGCCATCAGTGAGTGGCCTAGCGGGGGGACTGAGCAGTTCTTC. Protein: CAISEWPSGGTEQFF.

In its sample, this clonotype was seen a few times. The J gene is TRBJ2-3, the V gene TRBV4-3, with D perhaps given as TRBD1 or TRBD2 (6 bases each). The CDR3 totals 17 residues. Germline V lookup: CDR1 LGHNA, CDR2 YSLEER. The V gene lost 0 bases and the J gene lost 2 bases, with 15 bases spanning the gap. The CDR3 here is CASSQDRGGGTTDTQYF. The CDR3 DNA sequence: TGCGCCAGCAGCCAAGATCGAGGGGGAGGAACCACAGATACGCAGTATTTT.

This clonotype has more than one count but fewer than ten. The J gene is TRBJ2-5, the V gene TRBV7-2; 7 bases agree with TRBD1. Germline-derived CDR1 and CDR2 are SGHTA and FQGNSA. The CDR3 sequence is 17 residues long. V shed 0 bases and J 6 bases; nucleotides not matched to a gene: 13. In DNA form, the CDR3 reads TGTGCCAGCAGCTTAGCTCCCGGCAGGGGGAGTTTGAAGACCCAGTACTTC. Amino acids: CASSLAPGRGSLKTQYF.

The genes are TRBV21-1 and TRBJ2-3; the table's D call, TRBD2, has no DNA check behind it. TRBV21-1 is labeled a pseudogene. This CDR3 spans 16 amino acids. The CDR3 reads CASLRSASGGSDTQYF. CDR3 DNA sequence: TGTGCCAGCCTCCGGTCCGCTAGCGGGGGGTCAGATACGCAGTATTTT.

This clonotype was recorded a few times. This chain uses TRBV24-1 with TRBJ2-7; D uncertain. Germline lookup yields CDR1 KGHDR and CDR2 SFDVKD. The CDR3 consists of 14 residues. Trimming took 1 base from V and 4 from J, leaving 10 bases between them. The CDR3 region has the DNA TGTGCCACCAGTGATTTTTCAGAGGAATACGAGCAGTACTTC. It is translated as CATSDFSEEYEQYF.

V is TRBV7-6 and J is TRBJ2-2; the match to TRBD2 covers 15 bases. Germline values: CDR1 SGHVS, CDR2 FNYEAQ. This CDR3 has 19 amino acids. The junction had 4 bases not matched to a gene; V was cut back by 1 base and J by 1 base. CDR3: CASSLGGLAGGLNTGELFF. DNA of the CDR3: TGTGCCAGCAGCTTAGGGGGACTAGCGGGGGGCCTGAACACCGGGGAGCTGTTTTTT.

This clonotype has just a few counts. This sequence joins TRBV13 and TRBJ2-4; tentatively, D is TRBD2 (5 bases). The germline V gene encodes CDR1 PRHDT and CDR2 FYEKMQ (reference sequence). The CDR3 consists of 15 residues. The V gene lost 5 bases and the J gene lost 6 bases, with 17 bases spanning the gap. The CDR3: CASSPTRASGNIQYF. CDR3 coding DNA: TGTGCCAGCAGCCCAACGAGGGCGTCGGGAAACATTCAGTACTTC.

V gene TRBV27 combines with J gene TRBJ2-4; D is unclear. The J call may be faulty, since TRBJ2-7 better matches the DNA end. CDR1 MNHEY and CDR2 SMNVEV come from the germline V gene (reference sequence). The CDR3 has 14 residues. CDR3 sequence reads: CASSVTLGASEQYF. The CDR3 DNA is TGTGCCAGCAGTGTCACGCTTGGAGCTAGCGAGCAGTACTTC.